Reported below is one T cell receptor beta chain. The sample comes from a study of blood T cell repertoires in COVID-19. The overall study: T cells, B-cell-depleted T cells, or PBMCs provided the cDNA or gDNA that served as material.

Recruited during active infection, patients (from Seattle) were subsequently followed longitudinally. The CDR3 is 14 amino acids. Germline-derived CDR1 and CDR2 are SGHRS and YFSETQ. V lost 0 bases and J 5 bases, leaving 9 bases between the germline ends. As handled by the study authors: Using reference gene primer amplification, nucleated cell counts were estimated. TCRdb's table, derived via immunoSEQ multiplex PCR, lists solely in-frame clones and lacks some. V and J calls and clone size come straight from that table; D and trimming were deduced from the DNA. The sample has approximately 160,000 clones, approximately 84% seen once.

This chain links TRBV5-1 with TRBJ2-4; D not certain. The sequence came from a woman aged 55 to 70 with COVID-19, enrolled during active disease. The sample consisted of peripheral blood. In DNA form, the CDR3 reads TGCGCCAGCAGCTTGGGACGGAGTGAAAACATTCAGTACTTC. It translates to CASSLGRSENIQYF.